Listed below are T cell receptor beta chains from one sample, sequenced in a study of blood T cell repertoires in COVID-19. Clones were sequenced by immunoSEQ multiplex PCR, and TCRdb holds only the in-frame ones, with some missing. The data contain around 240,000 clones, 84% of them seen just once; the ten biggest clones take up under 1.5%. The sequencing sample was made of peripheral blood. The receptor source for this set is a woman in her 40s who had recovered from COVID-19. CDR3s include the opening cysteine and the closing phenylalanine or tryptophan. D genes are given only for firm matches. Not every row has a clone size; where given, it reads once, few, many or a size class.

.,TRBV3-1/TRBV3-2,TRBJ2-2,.,CASSPRPLRTDHTGELFF,TGTGCCAGCAGCCCGCGGCCTCTAAGGACAGATCATACCGGGGAGCTGTTTTTT
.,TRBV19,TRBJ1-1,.,CASSTQRGTEAFF,TGTGCCAGTAGCACACAAAGGGGGACTGAAGCTTTCTTT
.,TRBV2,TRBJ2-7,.,CASVDGIDTYEQYF,TGTGCCAGCGTGGACGGGATTGACACCTACGAGCAGTACTTC
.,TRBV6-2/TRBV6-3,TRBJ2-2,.,CASSQRAANTGELFF,TGTGCCAGCAGTCAGCGCGCCGCGAACACCGGGGAGCTGTTTTTT
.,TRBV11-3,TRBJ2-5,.,CASSLVGGVETQYF,TGTGCCAGCAGCTTAGTAGGGGGGGTCGAGACCCAGTACTTC
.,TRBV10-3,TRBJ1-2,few,CAISESGGRDAYGYTF,TGTGCCATCAGTGAGTCGGGGGGGCGCGACGCCTATGGCTACACCTTC
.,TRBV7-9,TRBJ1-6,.,CATSPQGGNSPLHF,TGTGCCACCTCGCCCCAGGGAGGCAATTCACCCCTCCACTTT
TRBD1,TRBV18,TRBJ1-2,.,CASSLRQGAYGYTF,TGTGCCAGCTCACTAAGGCAGGGGGCATATGGCTACACCTTC
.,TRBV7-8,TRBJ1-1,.,CASSSQGSQAFF,TGTGCCAGCAGCTCTCAGGGCAGCCAAGCTTTCTTT
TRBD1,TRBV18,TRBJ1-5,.,CASSPRSGTGTNQPQHF,TGTGCCAGCTCACCACGGTCTGGGACAGGGACCAATCAGCCCCAGCATTTT
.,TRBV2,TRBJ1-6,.,CASSAVTGSNSPLHF,TGTGCCAGCAGCGCTGTGACAGGCTCTAATTCACCCCTCCACTTT
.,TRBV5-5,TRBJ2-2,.,CASSSYTGELFF,TGTGCCAGCAGCTCCTACACCGGGGAGCTGTTTTTT
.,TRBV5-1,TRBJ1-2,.,CASSLGVRDTYTF,TGCGCCAGCAGCTTGGGGGTCAGGGATACTTACACCTTC
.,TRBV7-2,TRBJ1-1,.,CASSPEQGTEAFF,TGTGCCAGCAGCCCGGAACAGGGAACTGAAGCTTTCTTT
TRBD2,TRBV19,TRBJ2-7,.,CASSTRTSGGAPGEQYF,TGTGCCAGTAGTACGAGGACTAGCGGGGGGGCACCGGGCGAGCAGTACTTC
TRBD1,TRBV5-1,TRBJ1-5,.,CASSEGLGDSANQPQHF,TGCGCCAGCAGTGAAGGATTAGGGGACAGTGCCAATCAGCCCCAGCATTTT
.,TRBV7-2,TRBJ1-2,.,CASSFIARQDYGYTF,TGTGCCAGCAGCTTCATCGCGAGACAAGACTATGGCTACACCTTC
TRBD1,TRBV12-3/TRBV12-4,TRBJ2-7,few,CASSPTGYEQYF,TGTGCCAGCAGTCCGACAGGGTACGAGCAGTACTTC
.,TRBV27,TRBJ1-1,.,CASSSLGAQDTEAFF,TGTGCCAGCAGTTCCCTGGGGGCCCAAGACACTGAAGCTTTCTTT
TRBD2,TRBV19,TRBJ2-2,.,CASNAGGSTGELFF,TGTGCCAGTAATGCGGGGGGTAGCACCGGGGAGCTGTTTTTT
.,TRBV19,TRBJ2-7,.,CASSTAGQPYYEQYF,TGTGCCAGTAGTACCGCGGGACAGCCATACTACGAGCAGTACTTC
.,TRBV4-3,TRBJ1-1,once,CASSQEWARAHTEAFF,TGCGCCAGCAGCCAAGAATGGGCCAGGGCGCACACTGAAGCTTTCTTT
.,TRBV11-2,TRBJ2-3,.,CASSKLQGNTQYF,TGTGCCAGCAGCAAATTACAGGGTAATACGCAGTATTTT
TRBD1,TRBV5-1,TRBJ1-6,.,CASGEGQDNSPLHF,TGCGCCAGCGGGGAGGGACAGGATAATTCACCCCTCCACTTT
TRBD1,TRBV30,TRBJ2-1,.,CAWTRGYIYNEQFF,TGTGCCTGGACCAGGGGGTATATCTACAATGAGCAGTTCTTC
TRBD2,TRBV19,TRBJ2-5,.,CASSSGTSGSETQYF,TGTGCCAGTAGTTCCGGGACTAGCGGGTCGGAGACCCAGTACTTC
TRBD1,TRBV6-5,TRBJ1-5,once,CASRLTGAQPQHF,TGTGCCAGCAGACTGACAGGGGCTCAGCCCCAGCATTTT
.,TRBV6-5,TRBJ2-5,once,CVFGGGETQYF,TGTGTCTTCGGGGGAGGAGAGACCCAGTACTTC
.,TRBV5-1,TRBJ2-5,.,CASSLTPGQMETQYF,TGCGCCAGCAGCTTAACACCGGGACAAATGGAGACCCAGTACTTC
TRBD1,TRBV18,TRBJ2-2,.,CASSRGQGSGELFF,TGTGCCAGCTCACGTGGACAGGGCTCCGGGGAGCTGTTTTTT
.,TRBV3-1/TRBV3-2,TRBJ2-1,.,CASSQGSGIYNEQFF,TGTGCCAGCAGCCAAGGTTCAGGGATCTACAATGAGCAGTTCTTC
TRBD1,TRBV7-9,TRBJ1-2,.,CASSLDRGQGVGYTF,TGTGCCAGCAGCTTAGATCGGGGACAGGGAGTGGGCTACACCTTC
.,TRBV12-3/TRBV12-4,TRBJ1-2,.,CASSVQGLSGYTF,TGTGCCAGCAGTGTGCAGGGTCTTTCTGGCTACACCTTC
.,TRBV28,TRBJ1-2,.,CAVGGDYGYTF,TGTGCCGTAGGCGGGGACTATGGCTACACCTTC
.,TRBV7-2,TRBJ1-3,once,CASSQGRAVLDTIYF,TGTGCCAGCAGCCAAGGGAGGGCGGTTTTAGACACCATATATTTT
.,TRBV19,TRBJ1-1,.,CASTASGVNTEAFF,TGTGCCAGTACTGCCTCAGGGGTAAATACTGAAGCTTTCTTT
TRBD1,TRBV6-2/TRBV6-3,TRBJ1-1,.,CASSMTGGYTEAFF,TGTGCCAGCAGTATGACAGGGGGGTACACTGAAGCTTTCTTT
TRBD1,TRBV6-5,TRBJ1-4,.,CASIPGQGNEKLFF,TGTGCCAGCATTCCCGGACAGGGTAATGAAAAACTGTTTTTT
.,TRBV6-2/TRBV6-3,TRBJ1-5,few,CASSFTDNQPQHF,TGTGCCAGCAGTTTTACAGATAATCAGCCCCAGCATTTT
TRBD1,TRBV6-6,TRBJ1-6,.,CASTKARQGRTSPLHF,TGTGCCAGCACAAAAGCTCGACAGGGAAGGACCTCACCCCTCCACTTT